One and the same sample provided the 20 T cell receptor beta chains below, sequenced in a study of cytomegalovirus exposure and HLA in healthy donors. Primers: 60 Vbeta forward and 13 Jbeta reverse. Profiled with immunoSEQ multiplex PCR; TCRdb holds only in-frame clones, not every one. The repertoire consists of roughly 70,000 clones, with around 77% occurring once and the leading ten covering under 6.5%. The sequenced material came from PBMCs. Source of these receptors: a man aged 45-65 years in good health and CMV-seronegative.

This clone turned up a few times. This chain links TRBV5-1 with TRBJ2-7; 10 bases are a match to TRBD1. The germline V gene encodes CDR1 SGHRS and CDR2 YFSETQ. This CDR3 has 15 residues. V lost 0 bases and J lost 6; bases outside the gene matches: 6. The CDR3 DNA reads TGCGCCAGCAGCTTGGCCCCGGGACAGGGGACCGAGCAGTACTTC. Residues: CASSLAPGQGTEQYF.

CDR3 protein: CASSLGAGLMNTEAFF. In DNA, the CDR3 is TGTGCCAGCAGCTTAGGGGCAGGGCTTATGAACACTGAAGCTTTCTTT. This chain joins TRBV7-2 and TRBJ1-1; possibly TRBD1 for D (5 bases). This CDR3 spans 16 amino acids. Germline CDR1 SGHTA, CDR2 FQGNSA. With 1 base removed from V and 0 bases from J, the gap between germline ends came to 12 bases. The full variable domain, in which reference TRBV7-2 and TRBJ1-1 provide the parts outside the CDR3, is GAGVSQSPSNKVTEKGKDVELRCDPISGHTALYWYRQSLGQGLEFLIYFQGNSAPDKSGLPSDRFSAERTGGSVSTLTIQRTQQEDSAVYLCASSLGAGLMNTEAFFGQGTRLTVV.

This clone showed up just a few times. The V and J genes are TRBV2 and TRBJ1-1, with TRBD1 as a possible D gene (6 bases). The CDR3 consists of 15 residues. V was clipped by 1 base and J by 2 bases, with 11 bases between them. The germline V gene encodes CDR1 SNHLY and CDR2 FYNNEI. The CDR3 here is CASSEGGHGNTEAFF. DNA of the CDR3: TGTGCCAGCAGTGAAGGGGGACACGGAAACACTGAAGCTTTCTTT.

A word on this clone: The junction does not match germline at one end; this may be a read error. CDR3 region: CASSLPATSGTFPSYEQYF. CDR3 DNA: TGTGCTAGCAGCTTACCCGCGACTAGCGGGACGTTTCCTAGCTACGAGCAGTACTTC. This chain links TRBV7-7 with TRBJ2-7; 11 bases line up with TRBD2. Germline CDR1 is SSHAT and CDR2 is FNYEAQ (reference sequence). CDR3 length: 19 amino acids.

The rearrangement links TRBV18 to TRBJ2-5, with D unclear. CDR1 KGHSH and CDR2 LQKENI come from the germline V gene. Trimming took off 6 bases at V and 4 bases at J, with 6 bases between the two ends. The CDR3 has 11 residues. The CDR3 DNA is TGTGCCAGCTCGTACTCAGAGACCCAGTACTTC. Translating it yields CASSYSETQYF.

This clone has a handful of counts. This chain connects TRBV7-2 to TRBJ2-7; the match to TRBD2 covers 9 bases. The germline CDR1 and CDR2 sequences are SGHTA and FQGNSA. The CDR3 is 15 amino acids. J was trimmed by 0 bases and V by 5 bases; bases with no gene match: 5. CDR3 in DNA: TGTGCCAGCAGCCGGACTAGCGCTAGCTCCTACGAGCAGTACTTC. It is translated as CASSRTSASSYEQYF.

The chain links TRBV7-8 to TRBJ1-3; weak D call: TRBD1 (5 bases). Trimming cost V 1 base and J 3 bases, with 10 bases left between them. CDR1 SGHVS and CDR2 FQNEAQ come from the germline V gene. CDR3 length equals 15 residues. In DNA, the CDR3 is TGTGCCAGCAGCTTAGAGGTGGGGCTTGGAAACACCATATATTTT. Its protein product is CASSLEVGLGNTIYF.

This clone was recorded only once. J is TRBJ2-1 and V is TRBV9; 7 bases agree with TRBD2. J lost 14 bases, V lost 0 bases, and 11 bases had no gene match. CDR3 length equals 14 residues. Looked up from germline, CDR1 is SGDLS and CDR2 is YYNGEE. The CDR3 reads CASSVGTSIKEEFF. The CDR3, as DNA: TGTGCCAGCAGCGTAGGGACTAGTATTAAAGAAGAGTTCTTC.

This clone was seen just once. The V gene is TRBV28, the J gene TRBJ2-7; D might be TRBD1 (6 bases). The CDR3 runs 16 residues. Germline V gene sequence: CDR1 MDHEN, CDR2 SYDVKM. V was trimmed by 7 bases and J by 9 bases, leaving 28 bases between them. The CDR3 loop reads CASNPGLQGYNMGQYF. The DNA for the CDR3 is TGTGCCAGCAACCCTGGCTTACAGGGTTACAATATGGGGCAGTACTTC.

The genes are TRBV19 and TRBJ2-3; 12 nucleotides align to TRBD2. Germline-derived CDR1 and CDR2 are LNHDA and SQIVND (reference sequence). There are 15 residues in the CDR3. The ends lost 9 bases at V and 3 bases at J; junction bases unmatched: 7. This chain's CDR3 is CASKGLAGGTDTQYF. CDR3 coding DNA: TGTGCCAGCAAAGGGCTAGCGGGGGGGACAGATACGCAGTATTTT.

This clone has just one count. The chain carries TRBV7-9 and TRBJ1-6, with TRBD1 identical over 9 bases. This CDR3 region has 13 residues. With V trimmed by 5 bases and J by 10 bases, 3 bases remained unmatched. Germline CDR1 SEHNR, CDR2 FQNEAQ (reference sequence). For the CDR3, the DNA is TGTGCCAGCAGCAGACAGGGGGACTCACCCCTCCACTTT. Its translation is CASSRQGDSPLHF.

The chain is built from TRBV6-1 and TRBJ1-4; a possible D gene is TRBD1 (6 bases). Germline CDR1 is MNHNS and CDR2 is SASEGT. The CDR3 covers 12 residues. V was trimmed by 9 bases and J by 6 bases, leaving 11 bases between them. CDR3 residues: CARTEGDEKLFF. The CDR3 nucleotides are TGTGCCAGAACAGAGGGGGATGAAAAACTGTTTTTT.

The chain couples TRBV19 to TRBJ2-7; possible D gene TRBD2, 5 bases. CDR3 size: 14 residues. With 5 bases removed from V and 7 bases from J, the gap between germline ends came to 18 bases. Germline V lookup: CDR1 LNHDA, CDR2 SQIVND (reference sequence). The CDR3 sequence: CASSEGDARLEQYF. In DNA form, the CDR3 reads TGTGCCAGTAGTGAGGGTGACGCACGCTTGGAGCAGTACTTC.

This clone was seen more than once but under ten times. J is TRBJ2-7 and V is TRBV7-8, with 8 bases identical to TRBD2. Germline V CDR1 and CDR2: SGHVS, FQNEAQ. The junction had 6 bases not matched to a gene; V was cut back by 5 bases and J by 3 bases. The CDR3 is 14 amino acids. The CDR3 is CASSAYSGNYEQYF. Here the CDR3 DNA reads TGTGCCAGCAGCGCGTATAGCGGGAACTACGAGCAGTACTTC.

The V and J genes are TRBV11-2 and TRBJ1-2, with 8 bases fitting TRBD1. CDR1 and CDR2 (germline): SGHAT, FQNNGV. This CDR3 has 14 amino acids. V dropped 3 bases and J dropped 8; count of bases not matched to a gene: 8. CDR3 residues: CASSLTPGGKGYTF. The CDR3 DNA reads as TGTGCCAGCAGCTTGACCCCAGGGGGCAAAGGCTACACCTTC.

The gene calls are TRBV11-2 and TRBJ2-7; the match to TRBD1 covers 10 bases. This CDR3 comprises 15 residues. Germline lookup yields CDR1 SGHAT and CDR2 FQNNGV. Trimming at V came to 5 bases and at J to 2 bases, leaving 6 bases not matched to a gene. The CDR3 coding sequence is TGTGCCAGCAGCCGGGGGACAGGGGCTACCTACGAGCAGTACTTC. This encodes CASSRGTGATYEQYF.

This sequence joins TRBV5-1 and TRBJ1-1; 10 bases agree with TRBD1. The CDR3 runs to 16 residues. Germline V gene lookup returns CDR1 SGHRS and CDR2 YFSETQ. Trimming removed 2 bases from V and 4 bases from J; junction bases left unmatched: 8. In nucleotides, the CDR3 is TGCGCCAGCAGCTTAGGACAGGGGGTAGGCAGCACTGAAGCTTTCTTT. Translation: CASSLGQGVGSTEAFF.

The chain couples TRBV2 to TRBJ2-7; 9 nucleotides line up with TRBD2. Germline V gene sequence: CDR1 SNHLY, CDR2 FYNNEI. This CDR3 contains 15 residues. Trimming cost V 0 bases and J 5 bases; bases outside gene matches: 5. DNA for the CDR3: TGTGCCAGCAGTGAAGCGGGCGGGGGGGCCCACGAGCAGTACTTC. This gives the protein CASSEAGGGAHEQYF.

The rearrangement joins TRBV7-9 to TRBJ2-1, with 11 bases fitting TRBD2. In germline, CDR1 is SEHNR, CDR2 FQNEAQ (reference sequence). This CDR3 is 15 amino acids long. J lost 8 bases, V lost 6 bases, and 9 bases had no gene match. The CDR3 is CASRFTSGSSYEQFF. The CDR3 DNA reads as TGTGCCAGCAGGTTTACTAGCGGGAGTAGTTATGAGCAGTTCTTC.

This chain's CDR3 is CASSSGQLYGYTF. CDR3 bases: TGTGCCAGCAGCTCGGGACAGTTATATGGCTACACCTTC. The chain is built from TRBV7-6 and TRBJ1-2; 7 nucleotides agree with TRBD1. V lost 4 bases to trimming and J lost 5 bases; unmatched junction nucleotides: 4. The germline gives CDR1 SGHVS, CDR2 FNYEAQ. The CDR3 sequence is 13 residues long.